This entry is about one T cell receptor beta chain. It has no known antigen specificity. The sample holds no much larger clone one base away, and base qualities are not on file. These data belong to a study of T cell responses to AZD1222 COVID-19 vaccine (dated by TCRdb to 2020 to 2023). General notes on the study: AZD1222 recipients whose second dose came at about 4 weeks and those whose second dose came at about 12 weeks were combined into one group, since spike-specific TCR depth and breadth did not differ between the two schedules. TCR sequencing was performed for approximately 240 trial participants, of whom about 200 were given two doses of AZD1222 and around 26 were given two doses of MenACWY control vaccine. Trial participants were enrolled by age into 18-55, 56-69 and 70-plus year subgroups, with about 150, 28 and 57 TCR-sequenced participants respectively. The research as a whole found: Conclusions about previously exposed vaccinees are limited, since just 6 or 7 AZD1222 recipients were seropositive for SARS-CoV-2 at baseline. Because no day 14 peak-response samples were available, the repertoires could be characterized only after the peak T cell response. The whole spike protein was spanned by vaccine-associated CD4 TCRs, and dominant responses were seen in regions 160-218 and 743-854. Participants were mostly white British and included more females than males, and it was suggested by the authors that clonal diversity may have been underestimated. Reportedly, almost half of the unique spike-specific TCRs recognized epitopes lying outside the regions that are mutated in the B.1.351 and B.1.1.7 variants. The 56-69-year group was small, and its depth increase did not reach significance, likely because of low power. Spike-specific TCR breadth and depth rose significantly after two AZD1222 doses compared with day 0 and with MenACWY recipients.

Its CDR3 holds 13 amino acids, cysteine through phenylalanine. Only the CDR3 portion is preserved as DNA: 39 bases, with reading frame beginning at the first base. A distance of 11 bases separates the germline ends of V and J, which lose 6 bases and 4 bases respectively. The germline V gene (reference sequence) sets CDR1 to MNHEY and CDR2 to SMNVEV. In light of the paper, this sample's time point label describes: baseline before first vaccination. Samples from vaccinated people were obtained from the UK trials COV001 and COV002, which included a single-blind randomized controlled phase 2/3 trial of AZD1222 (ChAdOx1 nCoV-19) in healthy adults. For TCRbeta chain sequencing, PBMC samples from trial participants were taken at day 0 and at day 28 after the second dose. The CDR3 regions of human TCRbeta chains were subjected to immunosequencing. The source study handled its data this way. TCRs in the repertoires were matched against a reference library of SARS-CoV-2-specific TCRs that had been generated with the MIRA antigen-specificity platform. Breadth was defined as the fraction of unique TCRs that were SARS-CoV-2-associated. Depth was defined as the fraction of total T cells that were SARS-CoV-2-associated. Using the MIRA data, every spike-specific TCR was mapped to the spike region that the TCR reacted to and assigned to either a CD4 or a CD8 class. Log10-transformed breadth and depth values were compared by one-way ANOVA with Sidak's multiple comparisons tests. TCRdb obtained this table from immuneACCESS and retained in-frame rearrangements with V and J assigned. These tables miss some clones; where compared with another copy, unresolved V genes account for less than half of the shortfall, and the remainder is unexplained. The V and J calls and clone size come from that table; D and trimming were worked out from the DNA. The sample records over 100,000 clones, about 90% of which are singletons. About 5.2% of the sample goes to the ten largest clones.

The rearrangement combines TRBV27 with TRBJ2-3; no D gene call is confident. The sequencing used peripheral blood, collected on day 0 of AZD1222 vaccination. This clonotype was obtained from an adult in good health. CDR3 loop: CASSSLGSDTQYF. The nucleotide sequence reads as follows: TGTGCCAGCAGCTCCTTAGGGTCAGATACGCAGTATTTT.